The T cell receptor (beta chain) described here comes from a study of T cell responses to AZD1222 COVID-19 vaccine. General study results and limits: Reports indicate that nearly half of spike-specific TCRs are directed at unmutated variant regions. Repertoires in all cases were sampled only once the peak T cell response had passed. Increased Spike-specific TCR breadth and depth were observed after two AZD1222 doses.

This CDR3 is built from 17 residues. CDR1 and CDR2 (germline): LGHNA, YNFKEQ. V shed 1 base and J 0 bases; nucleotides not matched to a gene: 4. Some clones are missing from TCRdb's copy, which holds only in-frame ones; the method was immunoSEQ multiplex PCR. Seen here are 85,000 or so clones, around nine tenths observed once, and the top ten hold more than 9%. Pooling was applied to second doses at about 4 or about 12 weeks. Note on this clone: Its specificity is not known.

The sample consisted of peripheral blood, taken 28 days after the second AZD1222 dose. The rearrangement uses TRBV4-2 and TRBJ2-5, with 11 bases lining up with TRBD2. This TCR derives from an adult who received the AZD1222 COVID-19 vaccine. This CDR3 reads CASSQGASGGYQETQYF. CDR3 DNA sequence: TGTGCCAGCAGCCAAGGGGCTAGCGGGGGGTACCAAGAGACCCAGTACTTC.